The 2 T cell receptor beta chains below were found in one sample sequenced in a study of Tregs in tolerant kidney transplant recipients (dated by TCRdb to the late 2010s). Libraries were prepared through the immunoSEQ multiplex PCR assay. As stored in TCRdb, this immuneACCESS dataset retains in-frame rearrangements with V and J assigned. A fraction of the clones does not appear; measured against another copy, unresolved V genes explain less than half of the discrepancy, and the remainder lacks a known reason. Per the sample table, the count is approximately 30,000 clones. Roughly 1.9% of the sample lies in the top ten. Related donors were used in the transplants with nonmyeloablative bone marrow transplantation, and mixed chimerism was transient in the human trials. Specimen: CD4+ T cells from blood (PBMCs), collected 24 months after the transplant. Receptors were obtained from a human patient who received a combined kidney and bone marrow transplant. Following a transplant, a fraction of the T cells may be traceable to the graft donor.

A word on this clone: The read finishes 3 residues shy of the CDR3 end, and the germline J gene is used to complete it. The chain joins TRBV20-1 to TRBJ2-3; TRBD2 aligns across 7 bases. The CDR3 spans 14 residues. J lost 2 bases, V lost 5 bases, and 7 bases had no gene match. Looked up from germline, CDR1 is DFQATT and CDR2 is SNEGSKA (reference sequence). The part of the CDR3 DNA that was read is TGCAGTGCTCCCGAGGCGGGAGTCACAGATACG. Amino acid sequence: CSAPEAGVTDT. The complete CDR3 sequence is CSAPEAGVTDTQYF.

In the case of this clone: The read comes to an end 3 residues before the CDR3 does, leaving the germline J gene to fill in the end. The chain links TRBV20-1 to TRBJ1-2; no clear D gene. V lost 1 base and J 4 bases, leaving 7 bases between the germline ends. CDR1 and CDR2 (germline): DFQATT, SNEGSKA (reference sequence). CDR3 length equals 12 residues. This chain's CDR3 is CSARAPPYGYTF. The CDR3 DNA, read in part, is TGCAGTGCTAGAGCTCCCCCCTATGGC.